This T cell receptor beta chain is from a study of cytomegalovirus exposure and HLA in healthy donors. Study results and limitations: Previous analysis showed most TCR beta V segments were productive about 87% or about 30% of the time. Later examination showed HLA-associated TCR beta chains had greater clonal expansion than equally common others.

The germline V gene has CDR1 LGHNA and CDR2 YSLEER. Trimming at V came to 4 bases and at J to 6 bases, leaving 11 bases not matched to a gene. There are 15 residues in the CDR3. As regards this clone: Its antigen is undetermined. This same CDR3 is encoded by further DNA sequences in the sample.

Primers: 60 Vbeta forward and 13 Jbeta reverse. The table came from immunoSEQ multiplex PCR; TCRdb's copy has only in-frame clones and leaves some out. The sample comprises fewer than 200,000 clones, approximately 80% of which are singletons, and roughly 1.3% rests with the top ten. The sequencing input was PBMCs. The chain recombines TRBV4-3 with TRBJ2-7; 8 bases agree with TRBD1. This clonotype was obtained from a young man in good health and CMV-seronegative. CDR3 sequence reads: CASSRAQTGVTEQYF. In DNA, the CDR3 is TGCGCCAGCAGCCGGGCCCAGACAGGGGTTACCGAGCAGTACTTC.